This TCR beta chain originates from a study of beta chain features in type 1 diabetes. Study conclusions and caveats: Moderate yet significant TCRB CDR3 shortening was seen in Type 1 diabetes patients in all four CD4+ subsets.

Expressed TCRB transcripts got sequenced, as all isolated RNA was reverse transcribed. The repertoire was sequenced with immunoSEQ multiplex PCR; TCRdb's copy has only in-frame clones and lacks some. The table includes a few hundred thousand clones, over 20% detected once. As concerns this clone: Antigen specificity is unknown.

Populations obtained by sorting all exceeded 95% purity. The receptor was derived from a middle-aged woman with type 1 diabetes. The sample was naive CD4+ T cells from blood.

The CDR3 here is CASSVAPTGGAPGETQYF. CDR3 DNA sequence: TGTGCCAGCAGCGTAGCTCCGACAGGGGGCGCCCCGGGAGAGACCCAGTACTTC. This chain joins TRBV9 and TRBJ2-5, with 10 positions matching TRBD1. J gave up 4 bases and V 0 bases, and 12 bases lay outside the gene matches. Germline lookup yields CDR1 SGDLS and CDR2 YYNGEE. This CDR3 region has 18 residues.